Listed below are T cell receptor beta chains from one sample, sequenced in a study of radiotherapy plus CTLA-4 blockade in lung cancer. Assay used: immunoSEQ multiplex PCR; TCRdb lists only in-frame clones, some missing. Of about 100,000 clones in the sample, around 82% were seen once. Material: peripheral blood, obtained from a patient treated with radiotherapy plus ipilimumab. Source of these receptors: a human donor with non-small cell lung cancer who had stable disease on radiotherapy plus ipilimumab. Each CDR3 is given with its conserved first and last residue. A D gene is named only where the DNA matches it firmly. The size entry is marked missing in some rows and otherwise reads once, few, many or a size class.

abundance,j_gene,d_gene,v_gene,CDR3aa,CDR3nt
.,TRBJ1-1,TRBD1,TRBV7-8,CASSLGTTGGARTEAFF,TGTGCCAGCAGCTTAGGCACGACAGGGGGCGCACGCACTGAAGCTTTCTTT
.,TRBJ1-6,.,TRBV5-1,CASSLIGGRSSYNSPLHF,TGCGCCAGCAGCTTAATCGGGGGGCGTAGCTCCTATAATTCACCCCTCCACTTT
.,TRBJ2-7,.,TRBV9,CASSVENSWNEEQYF,TGTGCCAGCAGCGTAGAAAACAGCTGGAATGAAGAGCAGTACTTC
.,TRBJ1-1,.,TRBV7-8,CASSFPERGARTEAFF,TGTGCCAGCAGCTTCCCCGAACGGGGGGCAAGGACTGAAGCTTTCTTT
.,TRBJ2-5,.,TRBV5-1,CASSFRDYQETQYF,TGCGCCAGCAGCTTCCGGGACTACCAAGAGACCCAGTACTTC
.,TRBJ1-2,.,TRBV6-1,CANSENGRYYGYTF,TGTGCCAACAGTGAAAATGGCAGATACTATGGCTACACCTTC
.,TRBJ2-7,TRBD1,TRBV6-6,CASRDRGYEQYF,TGTGCCAGCCGGGACAGGGGCTACGAGCAGTACTTC
.,TRBJ2-1,.,TRBV9,CASSERLDHYNEQFF,TGTGCCAGCAGCGAACGACTAGATCACTACAATGAGCAGTTCTTC
.,TRBJ1-4,TRBD1,TRBV18,CASSRDRNEKLFF,TGTGCCAGCTCTCGGGACAGAAATGAAAAACTGTTTTTT
.,TRBJ2-5,.,TRBV10-1,CASSEGRGETQYF,TGCGCCAGCAGTGAAGGCAGGGGAGAGACCCAGTACTTC
.,TRBJ2-3,.,TRBV19,CASSIVEDTQYF,TGTGCCAGTAGTATAGTGGAGGATACGCAGTATTTT
.,TRBJ2-7,TRBD2,TRBV5-4,CASSFRLAGGPPHEQYF,TGTGCCAGCAGCTTTAGACTAGCGGGAGGCCCCCCCCACGAGCAGTACTTC
few,TRBJ2-7,.,TRBV6-4,CASTGVFRYEQYF,TGTGCCAGCACTGGGGTATTCCGCTACGAGCAGTACTTC
.,TRBJ2-1,.,TRBV19,CASSIRGDEQFF,TGTGCCAGTAGTATACGGGGTGATGAGCAGTTCTTC
.,TRBJ1-4,TRBD1,TRBV27,CASSLDRVGMKKLFF,TGTGCCAGCAGTTTGGACAGGGTAGGCATGAAGAAACTGTTTTTT
once,TRBJ2-7,.,TRBV9,CASSVDGKPFYEQYF,TGTGCCAGCAGCGTAGATGGGAAACCCTTTTACGAGCAGTACTTC
.,TRBJ2-1,.,TRBV28,CASSLTINNEQFF,TGTGCCAGCAGTTTGACTATAAACAATGAGCAGTTCTTC
.,TRBJ2-1,.,TRBV19,CASRLTGVGFDEQFF,TGTGCCAGTAGATTGACGGGGGTAGGCTTCGATGAGCAGTTCTTC
.,TRBJ1-6,.,TRBV7-3,CASSLGGGFSNSPLHF,TGTGCCAGCAGCTTAGGAGGGGGGTTTTCGAATTCACCCCTCCACTTT
.,TRBJ2-2,.,TRBV11-2,CASSLRNTGELFF,TGTGCCAGCAGCTTACGAAACACCGGGGAGCTGTTTTTT
.,TRBJ1-5,TRBD1,TRBV19,CASRTGEVSNQPQHF,TGTGCCAGTAGGACAGGGGAAGTCAGCAATCAGCCCCAGCATTTT
once,TRBJ1-3,.,TRBV30,CAWSRAGVGNTIYF,TGTGCCTGGAGTAGAGCAGGGGTCGGAAACACCATATATTTT
few,TRBJ2-2,.,TRBV14,CASSHSVRAELFF,TGTGCCAGCAGCCATTCGGTGCGGGCGGAGCTGTTTTTT
.,TRBJ1-1,.,TRBV9,CASSPRTAELNTEAFF,TGTGCCAGCAGCCCCAGGACGGCGGAACTGAACACTGAAGCTTTCTTT
.,TRBJ2-5,.,TRBV6-5,CASRPDRVGRETQYF,TGTGCCAGCAGACCCGACCGCGTAGGCCGGGAGACCCAGTACTTC
.,TRBJ2-3,.,TRBV20-1,CSALRGQYF,TGCAGTGCCTTGAGGGGGCAGTATTTT
.,TRBJ1-6,TRBD1,TRBV28,CASKTPRGDPYNSPLHF,TGTGCCAGCAAAACGCCCAGGGGGGACCCCTATAATTCACCCCTCCACTTT
.,TRBJ2-5,.,TRBV7-7,CASSAGGTQYF,TGTGCTAGCAGCGCCGGGGGGACCCAGTACTTC
few,TRBJ2-4,TRBD2,TRBV4-1,CASSHLWEGSKNIQYF,TGCGCCAGCAGCCACCTCTGGGAGGGCAGCAAAAACATTCAGTACTTC
once,TRBJ2-7,TRBD1,TRBV29-1,CSVSGTAIAYEQYF,TGCAGCGTTTCCGGGACAGCCATTGCCTACGAGCAGTACTTC
.,TRBJ1-6,.,TRBV6-6,CATNKRGSPLHF,TGTGCCACAAATAAGCGGGGTTCACCCCTCCACTTT
.,TRBJ1-5,.,TRBV27,CASSLYGGHQPQHF,TGTGCCAGCAGTTTATACGGGGGGCATCAGCCCCAGCATTTT